Each of the 13 T cell receptor beta chains below was sequenced from the same sample in a study of T cells in women clearing cervical HPV infection. The repertoire was sequenced with immunoSEQ multiplex PCR; TCRdb's copy has only in-frame clones and lacks some. The sample's table shows 40,000 to 60,000 clones. The specimen was blood buffy coat. These TCRs come from a woman between 18 and 70 years old with a cervical HPV16 infection that either progressed to CIN3+ or cleared (not recorded which).

Remarks on this clone: The CDR3 end is not reached by the read, which stops 3 residues before it; the germline J gene fills it in. This chain links TRBV20-1 with TRBJ1-2; no definite D call. The CDR3 totals 12 residues. The V and J ends lost 0 bases and 3 bases respectively, with 5 bases between them. Germline V CDR1 and CDR2: DFQATT, SNEGSKA (reference sequence). The CDR3 is CSARDDYYGYTF. CDR3 DNA, as far as it was read: TGCAGTGCTAGAGACGACTACTATGGC.

For this clone: The sequenced fragment ends 3 residues before the CDR3 boundary, so the rest is inferred from the germline J gene. The chain joins TRBV5-1 to TRBJ2-1; a weak D match, TRBD2 (6 bases). Trimming took 2 bases from V and 0 from J, leaving 12 bases between them. Germline values: CDR1 SGHRS, CDR2 YFSETQ. The CDR3 totals 16 residues. CDR3 DNA, as far as it was read: TGCGCCAGCAGCTTCACTAGCTCCCGCTCCTACAATGAG. This sequence encodes CASSFTSSRSYNE. The CDR3 reads in full as CASSFTSSRSYNEQFF.

About this clone: The CDR3 end is not reached by the read, which stops 3 residues before it; the germline J gene fills it in. V gene TRBV7-9 combines with J gene TRBJ2-2; 10 bases agree with TRBD1. CDR1 SEHNR and CDR2 FQNEAQ come from the germline V gene (reference sequence). The CDR3 contains 14 residues. CDR3 DNA (partial): TGTGCCAGCAGCTTATTAGGACAGGGGGAAAAG. Translated, it gives CASSLLGQGEK. The full CDR3 is CASSLLGQGEKLFF.

With respect to this clone: The read terminates 3 residues before the CDR3 end, so the remaining end is supplied by the germline J gene. The V call is TRBV9, the J call TRBJ2-7; 8 bases agree with TRBD1. CDR1 and CDR2 from the germline V gene are SGDLS and YYNGEE. With V trimmed by 3 bases and J by 6 bases, 2 bases remained unmatched. CDR3 length: 12 residues. The chain's CDR3 is CASSGDRGEQYF. The CDR3 DNA, read in part, is TGTGCCAGCAGCGGCGACAGGGGCGAG.

On this clone: The read is 3 residues too short to cover the CDR3 end, so that end is filled in from the germline J gene. The V and J genes are TRBV6-4 and TRBJ2-7; 7 nucleotides line up with TRBD2. CDR1 MRHNA and CDR2 SNTAGT come from the germline V gene. The trim removed 4 bases at V and 0 bases at J, leaving 3 bases unmatched. The CDR3 has 14 residues. CDR3 sequence reads: CASSGRDYSYEQYF. The sequenced part of the CDR3 DNA is TGTGCCAGCAGTGGGAGGGACTACTCCTACGAG.

As to this clone: The DNA ends 3 residues before the CDR3 does, and the rest of the CDR3 is filled in from the germline J gene. The gene calls are TRBV6-4 and TRBJ2-3; 7 nucleotides match TRBD1. CDR3 length: 15 amino acids. Germline V gene data show CDR1 as MRHNA and CDR2 as SNTAGT. J lost 0 bases, V lost 5 bases, and 5 bases had no gene match. CDR3 sequence reads: CASSLGQVSTDTQYF. Incomplete CDR3 DNA: TGTGCCAGCAGTCTAGGACAGGTCAGCACAGATACG.

For this clone: Read data end 3 residues before the CDR3 end; the end is taken from the germline J gene. The chain couples TRBV12-3 or TRBV12-4 to TRBJ1-6; 7 positions match TRBD1. The CDR3 has 14 amino acids. V shed 6 bases, J shed 5 bases, and the junction held 4 bases outside the gene matches. CDR3 protein: CASRRDSHNSPLHF. CDR3 DNA, as far as it was read: TGTGCCAGCAGAAGGGACAGCCATAATTCACCC.

Remarks on this clone: The read halts 3 residues ahead of the CDR3 end, with the missing end drawn from the germline J gene. This rearrangement joins TRBV5-1 to TRBJ2-7; weak D call: TRBD2 (7 bases). V was trimmed by 4 bases and J by 3 bases, leaving 11 bases between them. In germline, CDR1 is SGHRS, CDR2 YFSETQ. The CDR3 runs to 13 residues. CDR3 bases read: TGCGCCAGCAGCCACAGGGAGGGCTACGAG. It codes for CASSHREGYE. The full-length CDR3 reads as CASSHREGYEQYF.

Note on this clone: The read ends 3 residues before the CDR3 terminus; that terminus is restored from the germline J gene. The chain uses TRBV20-1 and TRBJ2-1; D unclear. V was trimmed by 3 bases and J by 1 base, leaving 13 bases between them. Per the germline V gene, CDR1 is DFQATT and CDR2 is SNEGSKA (reference sequence). The CDR3 contains 15 residues. The CDR3 sequence: CSARSAPTSYNEQFF. CDR3 DNA (partial): TGCAGTGCTAGGTCAGCGCCCACATCCTACAATGAG.

As concerns this clone: The missing CDR3 end, 3 residues past where the read stops, is filled in from the germline J gene. The V and J genes are TRBV18 and TRBJ1-2; 9 bases align to TRBD1. CDR3 size: 16 residues. Germline loops: CDR1 KGHSH, CDR2 LQKENI. This CDR3 reads CASSEEQGAGTDTYTF. The CDR3 DNA, read in part, is TGTGCCAGCTCAGAAGAACAGGGGGCGGGCACAGATACC. Drawing the rest from reference TRBV18 and TRBJ1-2, the complete variable domain is NAGVMQNPRHLVRRRGQEARLRCSPMKGHSHVYWYRQLPEEGLKFMVYLQKENIIDESGMPKERFSAEFPKEGPSILRIQQVVRGDSAAYFCASSEEQGAGTDTYTFGSGTRLTVV.

Notes on this clone: The CDR3 end is not reached by the read, which stops 3 residues before it; the germline J gene fills it in. The chain has TRBV19 and TRBJ2-1; TRBD2 matches at 8 bases. The V and J ends lost 5 bases and 8 bases, in that order; junction bases with no gene match: 11. The CDR3 covers 15 residues. CDR1 is LNHDA and CDR2 is SQIVND in the germline V gene (reference sequence). The CDR3 protein is CASSPGLAGVDEQFF. Incomplete CDR3 DNA: TGTGCCAGTAGTCCCGGTCTAGCGGGCGTGGATGAG.

Regarding this clone: With the read ending 3 residues before the CDR3 end, the germline J gene is used to fill in that end. The chain carries TRBV7-9 and TRBJ2-3; 10 nucleotides line up with TRBD2. The CDR3 is 15 residues long. The germline CDR1 and CDR2 sequences are SEHNR and FQNEAQ (reference sequence). CDR3 DNA, as far as it was read: TGTGCCAGCAGCTTAGCTAGCGGGGGGTTAGAGACG. Encoded protein: CASSLASGGLET. The entire CDR3 is CASSLASGGLETQYF.

As concerns this clone: Read coverage stops 3 residues before the CDR3 terminus; the germline J gene supplies the remainder. The V gene is TRBV2, the J gene TRBJ1-4; D is possibly TRBD1 (5 bases). The germline gives CDR1 SNHLY, CDR2 FYNNEI. Trimming left V 6 bases short and J 5 bases short, with 13 bases between. There are 14 residues in the CDR3. The CDR3 protein is CASRTGSRNEKLFF. The CDR3 bases that were read are TGTGCCAGCAGAACAGGTTCACGGAATGAAAAA.